Described below is a single T cell receptor (beta chain) sequence and its context. What it recognizes is unknown. Trimming removed 4 bases at V and 10 bases at J, with 17 bases between. This CDR3 spans 14 amino acids. Germline V gives CDR1 LGHDT, CDR2 YNNKEL (reference sequence). TCRdb analysed the 5' RACE reads with MiXCR anew, one entry per CDR3 protein. The sample lists 95,000 to 150,000 distinct CDR3 sequences, 8.9% occurring once. These data are taken from a study of T cells after yellow fever vaccination. As for the study in general: Researchers used SMART-Seq v4 Ultra Low Input to prepare fractions that had low cell numbers.

The study's findings and limits: Only a small proportion of the clonotypes turned up in both the CD4 and the CD8 compartments, likely arising from convergent recombination.

The chain links TRBV3-1 to TRBJ2-1, with no clear D. This sample comprised CD8+ T cells sorted from PBMCs, obtained on the day of the yellow fever booster vaccination. This clonotype was sampled from a man younger than 35 who received the YFV17D yellow fever vaccine. The CDR3 region has the DNA TGTGCCAGCAGCCCTGGGTGGTCGCTGGTCGAGCAGTTCTTC. The encoded protein is CASSPGWSLVEQFF.